The 18 T cell receptor beta chains below come from one sample, sequenced in a study of post-analysis software for immune sequencing data. Notes on the study in general: Patients used five TRBV segments, including TRBV5-6, TRBV5-1 and TRBV20-1, more often than controls.

What these receptors recognize is not known. Unique-molecular-identifier-tagged TCR beta cDNA libraries were used. In TCRdb, the PCR reads were re-called with MiXCR into one record per CDR3 protein. The top ten hold around 4.8% of the sample, which has 250,000 to 300,000 distinct CDR3 sequences, about 40% seen once. Sequencing was performed on blood. Receptors originate from a girl aged 5 to 17 with multiple sclerosis.

This clonotype was seen repeatedly, ten times or more. This chain connects TRBV5-1 to TRBJ2-3; TRBD1 matches at 9 bases. The germline V gene has CDR1 SGHRS and CDR2 YFSETQ. V was clipped by 0 bases and J by 4 bases; unmatched bases: 6. The CDR3 runs to 16 residues. Here the CDR3 reads CASSLGRDRVPDTQYF. DNA for the CDR3: TGCGCCAGCAGCTTGGGCAGGGACAGGGTCCCAGATACGCAGTATTTT.

At least ten counts were recorded for this clonotype. This chain joins TRBV5-5 and TRBJ1-6, with unresolved D. Trimming shortened V by 1 base and J by 9 bases, and 14 bases separated the two germline ends. The CDR3 consists of 15 residues. CDR1 and CDR2 (germline): SGHKS, YYEKEE (reference sequence). The DNA for the CDR3 is TGTGCCAGCAGCTTGCTAGTTCCCGAGGGTTCACCCCTCCACTTT. Protein: CASSLLVPEGSPLHF.

This chain connects TRBV27 to TRBJ1-5; D unclear. Germline V gene data show CDR1 as MNHEY and CDR2 as SMNVEV (reference sequence). The CDR3 is 15 amino acids. With 0 bases removed from V and 6 bases from J, the gap between germline ends came to 12 bases. The CDR3 here is CASSLSDGLVQPQHF. CDR3 bases: TGTGCCAGCAGTTTATCGGATGGGTTGGTTCAGCCCCAGCATTTT.

This chain joins TRBV7-2 and TRBJ2-3; weak D call: TRBD2 (5 bases). Between the trimmed V and J ends, which lost 4 bases and 9 bases, there was a span of 11 bases. Germline V gives CDR1 SGHTA, CDR2 FQGNSA. The CDR3 extends over 12 amino acids. The CDR3, as DNA: TGTGCCAGCAGCTCGGAGGTTGCAACGCAGTATTTT. This sequence encodes CASSSEVATQYF.

This clonotype was observed at least ten times. The rearrangement uses TRBV6-5 and TRBJ1-6; D perhaps matches TRBD1 (6 bases). This CDR3 has 14 amino acids. V lost 4 bases, J lost 11 bases, and 15 bases lay in between. Germline values: CDR1 MNHEY, CDR2 SVGAGI. The CDR3 DNA reads as TGTGCCAGCAGTTCAGCAGGGGAGGGGACACCCCTCCACTTT. Translating gives CASSSAGEGTPLHF.

This clonotype was seen a single time. Being one base from a much bigger clone, this may be a read error. The chain links TRBV20-1 to TRBJ1-1; TRBD1 matches 7 bases. CDR1 is DFQATT, CDR2 SNEGSKA, per germline (reference sequence). V dropped 0 bases and J dropped 6; count of bases not matched to a gene: 7. This CDR3 has 14 residues. As DNA, the CDR3 is TGCAGTGCTAGAGAAAGGACAGGAAACCCTGAAGCTTTCTTT. Protein product: CSARERTGNPEAFF.

Turning to this clonotype: A much larger clone lies one base from this, so it may be a read error. This chain links TRBV29-1 with TRBJ2-1; tentatively, D is TRBD2 (6 bases). The J call is doubtful: the DNA matches TRBJ2-7 better. This CDR3 region has 14 residues. Germline CDR1 is SQVTM and CDR2 is ANQGSEA. CDR3 DNA: TGCAGCGTGGCACTAGCTATTTCCTACAATGAGCAGTACTTC. It codes for CSVALAISYNEQYF.

In its sample, this clonotype was seen many times. This chain uses TRBV28 with TRBJ1-2; 8 nucleotides match TRBD1. The V gene's germline CDR1 is MDHEN and CDR2 SYDVKM. V lost 4 bases and J lost 4; bases outside the gene matches: 5. The CDR3 has 14 residues. The CDR3 protein is CASSSGQAFYGYTF. CDR3 bases: TGTGCCAGCAGTTCGGGACAGGCATTCTATGGCTACACCTTC.

The J gene is TRBJ1-5, the V gene TRBV18; 9 bases map to TRBD1. The ends lost 3 bases at V and 3 bases at J; junction bases unmatched: 3. This CDR3 comprises 15 residues. CDR1 KGHSH and CDR2 LQKENI come from the germline V gene. The CDR3 reads CASSPRDRANQPQHF. The CDR3 bases are TGTGCCAGCTCACCCCGGGACAGGGCCAATCAGCCCCAGCATTTT.

This clonotype appeared a few times. This sequence joins TRBV19 and TRBJ1-1; D gene ambiguous. Deletions cut 1 base from V and 0 bases from J, with 9 bases between. CDR3 length: 15 amino acids. CDR1 and CDR2 (germline): LNHDA, SQIVND (reference sequence). CDR3 nucleotide sequence: TGTGCCAGTAGTATAGCGCAGGCCGTGAACACTGAAGCTTTCTTT. It translates to CASSIAQAVNTEAFF.

The CDR3 DNA reads TGCGCCAGCAGCGCGGGCACAGTCTCTGGAAACACCATATATTTT. Its protein is CASSAGTVSGNTIYF. The chain uses TRBV5-1 and TRBJ1-3; no clear D gene. The CDR3 totals 15 residues. In germline, CDR1 is SGHRS, CDR2 YFSETQ. Trimming pared 4 bases from V and 0 bases from J, leaving 11 bases between.

The table lists this clonotype with many counts. The V call is TRBV20-1, the J call TRBJ2-3; a possible D gene is TRBD2 (5 bases). Germline CDR1 is DFQATT and CDR2 is SNEGSKA (reference sequence). V was clipped by 0 bases and J by 0 bases, with 10 bases between them. The CDR3 has 15 residues. The CDR3 protein is CSARDPRGSTDTQYF. CDR3 coding DNA: TGCAGTGCTAGAGATCCTCGGGGTAGCACAGATACGCAGTATTTT.

This clonotype was picked up many times. This chain joins TRBV12-3 or TRBV12-4 and TRBJ1-2; D not resolved. The CDR3 spans 13 residues. The V gene lost 1 base and the J gene lost 4 bases, with 7 bases spanning the gap. CDR3 sequence reads: CASSLEGGYGYTF. In nucleotides, the CDR3 is TGTGCCAGCAGTTTAGAGGGAGGCTATGGCTACACCTTC.

The table lists this clonotype with many counts. The rearrangement joins TRBV12-3 or TRBV12-4 to TRBJ2-1; 12 bases align to TRBD2. V shed 7 bases, J shed 3 bases, and the junction held 7 bases outside the gene matches. This CDR3 has 16 residues. CDR3 bases: TGTGCCAGCAATACCGGACTAGCGGGGCTCTACAATGAGCAGTTCTTC. This translates into CASNTGLAGLYNEQFF.

This chain joins TRBV12-3 or TRBV12-4 and TRBJ2-5; TRBD2 agrees at 8 bases. V lost 2 bases and J lost 4; bases outside the gene matches: 6. The CDR3 runs 15 residues. The CDR3 DNA sequence: TGTGCCAGCAGTTTAAACGGTCTAGCGGGAGAGACCCAGTACTTC. Its protein is CASSLNGLAGETQYF.

In its sample, this clonotype was seen a few times. V is TRBV20-1 and J is TRBJ2-5, with 11 bases fitting TRBD2. CDR1 DFQATT and CDR2 SNEGSKA come from the germline V gene (reference sequence). After removal of 6 bases from V and 5 bases from J, the junction contained 8 bases not matched to a gene. The CDR3 runs 14 residues. The CDR3 loop is CSALAGGPKETQYF. The CDR3 DNA reads TGCAGTGCCTTAGCGGGAGGGCCTAAGGAGACCCAGTACTTC.

Ten or more counts support this clonotype. As DNA, the CDR3 is TGTGCCAGCAGTTACGCCGGGACAGGGGCGAAAGATACGCAGTATTTT. It is translated as CASSYAGTGAKDTQYF. The chain couples TRBV6-5 to TRBJ2-3; 10 bases are a match to TRBD1. The CDR3 is made up of 16 amino acids. The germline gives CDR1 MNHEY, CDR2 SVGAGI. V dropped 2 bases and J dropped 5; count of bases not matched to a gene: 7.

The chain uses TRBV5-1 and TRBJ2-7, with D tentatively TRBD1 (6 bases). Matching the DNA end better, TRBJ2-5 makes the J call doubtful. The V gene's germline CDR1 is SGHRS and CDR2 YFSETQ. The CDR3 length is 14 residues. CDR3 loop: CASSLDTGLETQYF. CDR3 DNA: TGCGCCAGCAGCTTGGATACAGGGTTGGAGACCCAGTACTTC.